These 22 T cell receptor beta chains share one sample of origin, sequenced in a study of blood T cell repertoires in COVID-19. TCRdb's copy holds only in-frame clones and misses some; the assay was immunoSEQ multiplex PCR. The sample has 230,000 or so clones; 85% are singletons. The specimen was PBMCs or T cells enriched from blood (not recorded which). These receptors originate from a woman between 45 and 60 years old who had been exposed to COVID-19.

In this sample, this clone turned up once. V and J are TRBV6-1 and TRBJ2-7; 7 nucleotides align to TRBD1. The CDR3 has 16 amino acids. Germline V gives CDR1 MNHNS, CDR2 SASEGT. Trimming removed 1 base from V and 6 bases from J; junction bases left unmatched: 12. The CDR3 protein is CASSEEGTTGQGEQYF. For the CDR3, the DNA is TGTGCCAGCAGTGAAGAGGGAACGACAGGGCAAGGCGAGCAGTACTTC.

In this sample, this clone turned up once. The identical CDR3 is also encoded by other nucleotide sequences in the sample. CDR3 in DNA: TGCGCCAGCAGCTCCAGGGAAAACACTGAAGCTTTCTTT. Translating gives CASSSRENTEAFF. This chain uses TRBV5-1 with TRBJ1-1; possibly TRBD1 for D (5 bases). Trimming took 3 bases from V and 2 from J, leaving 8 bases between them. The length of the CDR3 is 13 residues. CDR1 and CDR2 (germline): SGHRS, YFSETQ.

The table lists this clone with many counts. CDR3 sequence: CASSLVRGPQETQYF. DNA of the CDR3: TGTGCCAGCAGCTTAGTCAGGGGACCTCAAGAGACCCAGTACTTC. The V and J genes are TRBV7-7 and TRBJ2-5; TRBD1 is a possible D gene (6 bases). The germline V gene encodes CDR1 SSHAT and CDR2 FNYEAQ (reference sequence). V was shortened by 1 base and J by 2 bases, with 11 bases between the two germline ends. CDR3 size: 15 residues.

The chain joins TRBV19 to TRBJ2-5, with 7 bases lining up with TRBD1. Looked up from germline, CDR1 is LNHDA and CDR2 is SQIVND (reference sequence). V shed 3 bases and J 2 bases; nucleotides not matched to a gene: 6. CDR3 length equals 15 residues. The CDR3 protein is CASSMGRGTQETQYF. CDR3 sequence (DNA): TGTGCCAGTAGTATGGGCAGGGGGACGCAAGAGACCCAGTACTTC.

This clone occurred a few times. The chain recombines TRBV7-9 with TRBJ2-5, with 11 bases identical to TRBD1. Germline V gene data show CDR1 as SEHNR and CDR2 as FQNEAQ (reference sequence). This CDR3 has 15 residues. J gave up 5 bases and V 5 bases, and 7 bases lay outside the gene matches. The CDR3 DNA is TGTGCCAGCAGCGACGGGACAGGGGGAAAGGAGACCCAGTACTTC. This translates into CASSDGTGGKETQYF.

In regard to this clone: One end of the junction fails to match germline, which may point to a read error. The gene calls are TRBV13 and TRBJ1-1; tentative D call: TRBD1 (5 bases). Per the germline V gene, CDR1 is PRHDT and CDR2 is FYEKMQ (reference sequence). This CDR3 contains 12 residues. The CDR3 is CASSLGRQGPRF. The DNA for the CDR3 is TGTGCCAGCAGCTTAGGCCGGCAGGGCCCTCGCTTT.

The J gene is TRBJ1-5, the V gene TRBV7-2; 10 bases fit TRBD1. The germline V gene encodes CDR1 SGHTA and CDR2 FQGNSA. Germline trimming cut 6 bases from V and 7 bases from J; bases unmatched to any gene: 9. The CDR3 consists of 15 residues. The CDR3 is CASSSIGTGVQPQHF. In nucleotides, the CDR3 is TGTGCCAGCAGTTCCATAGGGACAGGGGTCCAGCCCCAGCATTTT.

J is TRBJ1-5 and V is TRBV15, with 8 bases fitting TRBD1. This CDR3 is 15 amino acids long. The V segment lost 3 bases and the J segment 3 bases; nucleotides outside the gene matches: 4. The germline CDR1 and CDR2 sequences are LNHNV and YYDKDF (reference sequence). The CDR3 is CATSSGQGPNQPQHF. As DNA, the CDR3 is TGTGCCACCAGCAGTGGACAGGGTCCCAATCAGCCCCAGCATTTT.

The CDR3 nucleotides are TGTGCCAGCAGGGCCCGGGTACCCAATTCACCCCTCCACTTT. The encoded protein is CASRARVPNSPLHF. V gene TRBV2 combines with J gene TRBJ1-6; D uncertain. The CDR3 runs 14 residues. Germline assignment: CDR1 SNHLY and CDR2 FYNNEI. Trimming cost V 6 bases and J 7 bases, with 13 bases left between them.

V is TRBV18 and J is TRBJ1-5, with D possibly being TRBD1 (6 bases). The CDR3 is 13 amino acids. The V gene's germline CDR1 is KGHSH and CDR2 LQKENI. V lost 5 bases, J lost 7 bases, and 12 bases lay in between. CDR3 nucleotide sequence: TGTGCCAGCTCAGAAACAGGGCAGCAGCCCCAGCATTTT. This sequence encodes CASSETGQQPQHF.

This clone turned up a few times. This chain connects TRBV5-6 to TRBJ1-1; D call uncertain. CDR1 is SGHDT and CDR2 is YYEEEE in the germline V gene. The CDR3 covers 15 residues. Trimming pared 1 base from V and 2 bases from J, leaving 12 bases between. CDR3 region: CASSLSWRRNTEAFF. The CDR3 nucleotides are TGTGCCAGCAGCTTGTCATGGAGGAGAAACACTGAAGCTTTCTTT.

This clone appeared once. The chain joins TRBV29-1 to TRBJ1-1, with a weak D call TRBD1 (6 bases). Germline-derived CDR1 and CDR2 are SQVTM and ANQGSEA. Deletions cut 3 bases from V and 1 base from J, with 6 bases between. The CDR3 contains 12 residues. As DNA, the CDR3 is TGCAGCGTTGAGGACAGGAACACTGAAGCTTTCTTT. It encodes CSVEDRNTEAFF.

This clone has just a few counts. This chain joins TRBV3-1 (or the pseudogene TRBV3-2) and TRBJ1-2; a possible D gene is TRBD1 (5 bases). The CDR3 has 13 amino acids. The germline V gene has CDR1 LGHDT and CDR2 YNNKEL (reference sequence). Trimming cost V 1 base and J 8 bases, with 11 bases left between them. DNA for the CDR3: TGTGCCAGCAGCCAAGCCCCCAGGGCCGGCTACACCTTC. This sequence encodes CASSQAPRAGYTF.

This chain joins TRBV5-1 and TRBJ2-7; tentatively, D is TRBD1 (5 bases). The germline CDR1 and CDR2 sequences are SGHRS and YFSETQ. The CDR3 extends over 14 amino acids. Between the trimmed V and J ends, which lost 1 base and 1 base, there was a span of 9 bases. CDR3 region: CASSLIGQSYEQYF. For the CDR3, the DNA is TGCGCCAGCAGCTTGATCGGACAATCCTACGAGCAGTACTTC.

The CDR3 loop reads CASMIVGEWGGRQPQHF. In DNA, the CDR3 is TGTGCCAGTATGATCGTAGGGGAATGGGGAGGTCGTCAGCCCCAGCATTTT. This chain links TRBV19 with TRBJ1-5, with TRBD1 as a possible D gene (5 bases). V lost 7 bases, J lost 6 bases, and 25 bases lay in between. Germline CDR1 reads LNHDA; CDR2 reads SQIVND (reference sequence). The CDR3 contains 17 residues. The full variable domain, rest sourced from reference TRBV19 and TRBJ1-5, is DGGITQSPKYLFRKEGQNVTLSCEQNLNHDAMYWYRQDPGQGLRLIYYSQIVNDFQKGDIAEGYSVSREKKESFPLTVTSAQKNPTAFYLCASMIVGEWGGRQPQHFGDGTRLSIL.

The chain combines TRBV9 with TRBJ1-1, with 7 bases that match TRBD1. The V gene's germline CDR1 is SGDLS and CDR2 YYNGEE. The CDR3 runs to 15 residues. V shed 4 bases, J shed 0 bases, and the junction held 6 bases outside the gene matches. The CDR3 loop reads CASSPGGQLNTEAFF. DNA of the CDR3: TGTGCCAGCAGCCCCGGGGGACAGCTGAACACTGAAGCTTTCTTT. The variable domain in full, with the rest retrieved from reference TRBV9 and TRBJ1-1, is DSGVTQTPKHLITATGQRVTLRCSPRSGDLSVYWYQQSLDQGLQFLIQYYNGEERAKGNILERFSAQQFPDLHSELNLSSLELGDSALYFCASSPGGQLNTEAFFGQGTRLTVV.

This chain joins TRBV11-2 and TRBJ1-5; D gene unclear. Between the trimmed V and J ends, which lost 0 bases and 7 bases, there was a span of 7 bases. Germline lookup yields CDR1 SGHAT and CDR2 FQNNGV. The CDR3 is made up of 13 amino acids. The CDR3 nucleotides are TGTGCCAGCAGCTTAGATACTCACCAGCCCCAGCATTTT. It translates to CASSLDTHQPQHF.

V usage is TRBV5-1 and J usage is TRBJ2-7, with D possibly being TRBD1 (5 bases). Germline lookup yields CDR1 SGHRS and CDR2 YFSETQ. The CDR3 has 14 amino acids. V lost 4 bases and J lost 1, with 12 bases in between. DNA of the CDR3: TGCGCCAGCAGCCCTCGCCAGGGATCCTACGAGCAGTACTTC. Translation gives CASSPRQGSYEQYF.

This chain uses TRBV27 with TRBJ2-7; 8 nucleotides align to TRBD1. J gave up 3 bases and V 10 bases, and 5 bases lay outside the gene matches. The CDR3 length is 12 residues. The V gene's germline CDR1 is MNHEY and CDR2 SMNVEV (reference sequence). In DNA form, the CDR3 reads TGTGCCACCCTAGGACAGGGCTACGAGCAGTACTTC. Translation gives CATLGQGYEQYF.

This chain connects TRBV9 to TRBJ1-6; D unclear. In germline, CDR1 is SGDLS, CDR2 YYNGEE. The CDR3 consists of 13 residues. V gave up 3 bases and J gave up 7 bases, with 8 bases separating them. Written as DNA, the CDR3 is TGTGCCAGCAGCGGGGAGAGGAATTCACCCCTCCACTTT. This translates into CASSGERNSPLHF.

The CDR3 sequence is CASSGRLVSNEQFF. The CDR3 DNA sequence: TGTGCCAGCAGTGGGAGACTAGTCTCCAATGAGCAGTTCTTC. This sequence joins TRBV25-1 and TRBJ2-1; a possible D gene is TRBD2 (6 bases). This CDR3 comprises 14 residues. The V end lost 4 bases, the J end lost 6 bases, and 13 bases lay between the germline ends. In germline, CDR1 is MGHDK, CDR2 SYGVNS.

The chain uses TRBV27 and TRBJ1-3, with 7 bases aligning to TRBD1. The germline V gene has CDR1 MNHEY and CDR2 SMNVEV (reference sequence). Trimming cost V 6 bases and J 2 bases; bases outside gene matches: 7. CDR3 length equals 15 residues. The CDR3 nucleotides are TGTGCCAGCAGGGGAACAGGGGAAGCTGGAAACACCATATATTTT. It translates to CASRGTGEAGNTIYF.